This T cell receptor beta chain was identified during a study of CD8+ T cells in alopecia areata. This CDR3 region has 12 residues. Germline V CDR1 and CDR2: MNHNS, SASEGT. Trimming left V 6 bases short and J 5 bases short, with 10 bases between. Sequencing used cDNA as its template, made by extracting RNA and reverse transcribing it. TCRdb keeps only in-frame clones here, not all; method: immunoSEQ multiplex PCR. The top ten clones hold roughly 0.5% of a sample with 90,000 to 150,000 clones, more than 40% of them seen once. As for treatment: oral pan-JAK inhibitor, 5-10 mg twice daily. Individuals with alopecia areata gave both lesional scalp punch biopsies and peripheral blood for collection.

The receptor's source is a human donor with alopecia areata. The chain recombines TRBV6-1 with TRBJ1-1; D remains unclear. The sample here was CD4+ T cells sorted from blood, taken at week 4, from a patient treated with tofacitinib. CDR3 bases: TGTGCCAGCAGAAGGAGTGGAACTGAAGCTTTCTTT. Protein sequence: CASRRSGTEAFF.